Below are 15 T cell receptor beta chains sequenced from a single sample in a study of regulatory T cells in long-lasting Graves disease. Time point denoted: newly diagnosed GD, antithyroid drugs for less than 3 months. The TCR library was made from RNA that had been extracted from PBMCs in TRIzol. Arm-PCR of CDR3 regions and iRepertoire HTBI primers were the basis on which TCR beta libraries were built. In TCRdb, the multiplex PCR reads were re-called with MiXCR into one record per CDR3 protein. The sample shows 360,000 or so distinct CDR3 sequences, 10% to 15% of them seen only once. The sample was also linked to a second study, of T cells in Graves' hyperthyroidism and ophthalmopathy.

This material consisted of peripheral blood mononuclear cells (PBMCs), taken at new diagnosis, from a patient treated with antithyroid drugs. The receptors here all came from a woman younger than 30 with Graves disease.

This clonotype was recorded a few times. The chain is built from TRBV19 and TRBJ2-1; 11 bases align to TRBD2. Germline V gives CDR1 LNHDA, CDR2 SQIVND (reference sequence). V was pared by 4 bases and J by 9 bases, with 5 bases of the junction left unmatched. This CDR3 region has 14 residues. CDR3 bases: TGTGCCAGTAGTAGACTAGCGGGAATCGGTGAGCAGTTCTTC. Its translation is CASSRLAGIGEQFF.

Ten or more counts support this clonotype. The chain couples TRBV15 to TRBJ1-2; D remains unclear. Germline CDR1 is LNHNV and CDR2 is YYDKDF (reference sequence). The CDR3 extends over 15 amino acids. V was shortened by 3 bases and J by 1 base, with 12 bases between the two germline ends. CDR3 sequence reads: CATSSSPGFNYGYTF. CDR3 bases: TGTGCCACCAGCAGCTCTCCGGGATTTAACTATGGCTACACCTTC.

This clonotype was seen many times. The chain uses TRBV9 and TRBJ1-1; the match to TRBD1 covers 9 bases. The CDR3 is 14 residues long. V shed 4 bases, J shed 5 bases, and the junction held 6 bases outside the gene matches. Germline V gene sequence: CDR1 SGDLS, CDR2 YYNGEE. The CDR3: CASSPRQGGTEAFF. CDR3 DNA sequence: TGTGCCAGCAGCCCGCGACAGGGGGGGACTGAAGCTTTCTTT.

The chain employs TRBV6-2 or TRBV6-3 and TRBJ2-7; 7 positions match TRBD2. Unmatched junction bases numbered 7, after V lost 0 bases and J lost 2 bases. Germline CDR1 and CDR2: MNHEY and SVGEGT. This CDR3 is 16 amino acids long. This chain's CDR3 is CASSYSSGTPPYEQYF. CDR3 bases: TGTGCCAGCAGTTACTCGAGCGGGACCCCCCCCTACGAGCAGTACTTC.

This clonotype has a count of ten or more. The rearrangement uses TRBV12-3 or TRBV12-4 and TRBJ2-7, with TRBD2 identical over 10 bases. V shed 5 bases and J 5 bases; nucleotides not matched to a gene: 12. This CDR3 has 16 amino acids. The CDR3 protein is CASSLSGLAFHNEQYF. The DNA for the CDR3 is TGTGCCAGCAGTCTCTCGGGACTAGCGTTCCACAACGAGCAGTACTTC.

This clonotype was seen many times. The CDR3 DNA is TGTGCCAGCTCACTGGGACGGCACAATCAGCCCCAGCATTTT. As protein: CASSLGRHNQPQHF. The chain uses TRBV18 and TRBJ1-5, with a possible D match to TRBD1 (5 bases). V lost 4 bases and J lost 3, with 10 bases in between. The germline V gene has CDR1 KGHSH and CDR2 LQKENI. The CDR3 contains 14 residues.

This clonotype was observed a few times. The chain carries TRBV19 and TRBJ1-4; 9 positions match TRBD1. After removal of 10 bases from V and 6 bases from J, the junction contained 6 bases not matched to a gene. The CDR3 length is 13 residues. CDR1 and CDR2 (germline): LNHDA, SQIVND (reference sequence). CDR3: CATRTGEDEKLFF. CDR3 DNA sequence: TGTGCCACCCGGACAGGGGAGGATGAAAAACTGTTTTTT.

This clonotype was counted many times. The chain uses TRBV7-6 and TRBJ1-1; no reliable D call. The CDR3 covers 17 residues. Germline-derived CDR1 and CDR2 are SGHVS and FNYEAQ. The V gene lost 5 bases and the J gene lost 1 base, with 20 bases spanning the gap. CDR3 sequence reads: CASSRPHLDVENTEAFF. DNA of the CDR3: TGTGCCAGCAGCCGACCCCACTTGGACGTGGAGAACACTGAAGCTTTCTTT. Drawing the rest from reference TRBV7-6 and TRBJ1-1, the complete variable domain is GAGVSQSPRYKVTKRGQDVALRCDPISGHVSLYWYRQALGQGPEFLTYFNYEAQQDKSGLPNDRFSAERPEGSISTLTIQRTEQRDSAMYRCASSRPHLDVENTEAFFGQGTRLTVV.

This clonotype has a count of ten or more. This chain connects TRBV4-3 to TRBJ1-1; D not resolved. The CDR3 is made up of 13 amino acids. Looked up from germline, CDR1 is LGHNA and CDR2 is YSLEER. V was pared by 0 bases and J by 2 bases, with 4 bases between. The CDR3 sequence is CASSQDSNTEAFF. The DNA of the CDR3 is TGCGCCAGCAGCCAAGACAGCAACACTGAAGCTTTCTTT.

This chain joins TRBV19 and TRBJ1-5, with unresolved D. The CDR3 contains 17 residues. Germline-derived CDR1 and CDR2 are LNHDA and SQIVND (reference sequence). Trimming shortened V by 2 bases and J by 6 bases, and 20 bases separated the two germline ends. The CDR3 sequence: CASSITMIKGVGQPQHF. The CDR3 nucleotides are TGTGCCAGTAGTATAACCATGATCAAGGGAGTGGGTCAGCCCCAGCATTTT.

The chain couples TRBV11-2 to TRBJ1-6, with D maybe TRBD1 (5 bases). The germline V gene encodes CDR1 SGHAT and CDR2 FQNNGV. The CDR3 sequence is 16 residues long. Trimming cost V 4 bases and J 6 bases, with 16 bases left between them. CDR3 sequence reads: CASSWGRGLRNSPLHF. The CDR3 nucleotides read TGTGCCAGCAGCTGGGGACGAGGACTTCGTAATTCACCCCTCCACTTT.

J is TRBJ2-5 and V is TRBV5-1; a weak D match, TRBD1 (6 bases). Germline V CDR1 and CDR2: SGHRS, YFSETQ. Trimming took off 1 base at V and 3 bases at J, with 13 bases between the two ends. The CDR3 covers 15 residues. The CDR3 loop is CASSLFRAGEETQYF. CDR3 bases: TGCGCCAGCAGCTTGTTTAGGGCAGGGGAAGAGACCCAGTACTTC.

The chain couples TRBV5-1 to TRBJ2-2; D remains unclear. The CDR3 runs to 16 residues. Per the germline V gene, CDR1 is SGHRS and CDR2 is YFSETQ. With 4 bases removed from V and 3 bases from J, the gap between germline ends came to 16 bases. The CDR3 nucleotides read TGCGCCAGCAGCCCCGCTTATATTCGGGACACCGGGGAGCTGTTTTTT. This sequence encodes CASSPAYIRDTGELFF. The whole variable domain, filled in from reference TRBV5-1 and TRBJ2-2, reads KAGVTQTPRYLIKTRGQQVTLSCSPISGHRSVSWYQQTPGQGLQFLFEYFSETQRNKGNFPGRFSGRQFSNSRSEMNVSTLELGDSALYLCASSPAYIRDTGELFFGEGSRLTVL.

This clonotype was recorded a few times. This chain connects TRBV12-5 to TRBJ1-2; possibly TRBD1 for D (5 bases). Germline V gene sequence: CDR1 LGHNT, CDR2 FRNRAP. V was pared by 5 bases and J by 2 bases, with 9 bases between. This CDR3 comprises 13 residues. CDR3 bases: TGTGCTAGTGGTCCCTGGGGGAACTATGGCTACACCTTC. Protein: CASGPWGNYGYTF.

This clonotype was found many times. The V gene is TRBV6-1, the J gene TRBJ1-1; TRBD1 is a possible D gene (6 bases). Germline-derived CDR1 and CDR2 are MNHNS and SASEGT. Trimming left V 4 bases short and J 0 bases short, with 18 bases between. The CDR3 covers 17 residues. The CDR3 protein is CASSGLYGQSMNTEAFF. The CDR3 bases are TGTGCCAGCAGTGGACTATACGGACAGTCCATGAACACTGAAGCTTTCTTT.